A selection of T cell receptor beta chains follows, all from one sample in a study of shared clonotypes between healthy human individuals. Clones were sequenced by immunoSEQ multiplex PCR, and TCRdb holds only the in-frame ones, with some missing. This table has about 2.4 million clones, over 85% appearing once. What was sequenced was naive CD4+ T cells from PBMCs. These receptors were collected from a man younger than 30 in good health. Some clones in this sample may be carry-over from other donors' samples. CDR3s include the opening cysteine and the closing phenylalanine or tryptophan. Each record gives: CDR3 DNA, CDR3 protein, J gene, CDR3 length, clone size, D gene, V gene. The D gene is left open where the match is weak. The size entry is marked missing in some rows and otherwise reads once, few, many or a size class.

CDR3nt: TGTGCCAGCATCAACGCGGCGGTTAGCACAGATACGCAGTATTTT
CDR3aa: CASINAAVSTDTQYF
j_gene: TRBJ2-3
len: 15
abundance: -
d_gene: -
v_gene: TRBV6-5

CDR3nt: TGTGCCAGCAGTGACACTAGATTCGAGACCCAGTACTTC
CDR3aa: CASSDTRFETQYF
j_gene: TRBJ2-5
len: 13
abundance: -
d_gene: -
v_gene: TRBV2

CDR3nt: TGTGCCAGTAGAATCCGGGGCCCCCAAGAGACCCAGTACTTC
CDR3aa: CASRIRGPQETQYF
j_gene: TRBJ2-5
len: 14
abundance: -
d_gene: -
v_gene: TRBV7-8

CDR3nt: TGTGCCAGCAGCTTATACGGGACTAGCGGAAACTACAATGAGCAGTTCTTC
CDR3aa: CASSLYGTSGNYNEQFF
j_gene: TRBJ2-1
len: 17
abundance: -
d_gene: TRBD2
v_gene: TRBV7-2

CDR3nt: TGTGCCAGCTCACCACTGCGGGGAGCTGGAAACACCATATATTTT
CDR3aa: CASSPLRGAGNTIYF
j_gene: TRBJ1-3
len: 15
abundance: -
d_gene: -
v_gene: TRBV18

CDR3nt: TGCGCCAGCAGCAGGACTAGCGGAGACAATGAGCAGTTCTTC
CDR3aa: CASSRTSGDNEQFF
j_gene: TRBJ2-1
len: 14
abundance: -
d_gene: TRBD2
v_gene: TRBV5-1

CDR3nt: TGTGCCAGTAGTATTGGTAGTTCCTTTGTTTCGGATACGCAGTATTTT
CDR3aa: CASSIGSSFVSDTQYF
j_gene: TRBJ2-3
len: 16
abundance: -
d_gene: -
v_gene: TRBV19

CDR3nt: TGTGCCAGCAGCTTGCGGTCCACAGATACGCAGTATTTT
CDR3aa: CASSLRSTDTQYF
j_gene: TRBJ2-3
len: 13
abundance: -
d_gene: -
v_gene: TRBV5-4

CDR3nt: TGTGCCAGCAGCCTAGGGGCAGGGTACGGCTACACCTTC
CDR3aa: CASSLGAGYGYTF
j_gene: TRBJ1-2
len: 13
abundance: -
d_gene: -
v_gene: TRBV7-8

CDR3nt: TGTGCCAGCAGTCCGGACAGGAAGGCCTGGAACACTGAAGCTTTCTTT
CDR3aa: CASSPDRKAWNTEAFF
j_gene: TRBJ1-1
len: 16
abundance: -
d_gene: TRBD1
v_gene: TRBV28

CDR3nt: TGTGCCAGCAGCACGAGACAGGGCCCTCAGCCCCAGCATTTT
CDR3aa: CASSTRQGPQPQHF
j_gene: TRBJ1-5
len: 14
abundance: -
d_gene: TRBD1
v_gene: TRBV7-2

CDR3nt: TGTGCCAGCAGCTTTCGACTAGCGGGAACCACAGATACGCAGTATTTT
CDR3aa: CASSFRLAGTTDTQYF
j_gene: TRBJ2-3
len: 16
abundance: -
d_gene: TRBD2
v_gene: TRBV5-5

CDR3nt: TGTGCCAGCAGTGAAGTTCGGACGGAAGAGACCCAGTACTTC
CDR3aa: CASSEVRTEETQYF
j_gene: TRBJ2-5
len: 14
abundance: -
d_gene: -
v_gene: TRBV6-1

CDR3nt: TGCGCCAGCAGCTCGTCCGGGGGGATACTCTACAATGAGCAGTTCTTC
CDR3aa: CASSSSGGILYNEQFF
j_gene: TRBJ2-1
len: 16
abundance: -
d_gene: TRBD2
v_gene: TRBV5-1

CDR3nt: TGTGCCAGCAGCTTGGGGCTACCACCCGAGACCCAGTACTTC
CDR3aa: CASSLGLPPETQYF
j_gene: TRBJ2-5
len: 14
abundance: -
d_gene: -
v_gene: TRBV13

CDR3nt: TGTGCCAGCAGCTTACGCGTAGGACCCTCTTCCAACTATGGCTACACCTTC
CDR3aa: CASSLRVGPSSNYGYTF
j_gene: TRBJ1-2
len: 17
abundance: -
d_gene: -
v_gene: TRBV7-8

CDR3nt: TGTGCCAGCAGTTCTCCGGGGGGGACTAGGAAAGAGACCCAGTACTTC
CDR3aa: CASSSPGGTRKETQYF
j_gene: TRBJ2-5
len: 16
abundance: -
d_gene: TRBD2
v_gene: TRBV5-4

CDR3nt: TGTGCCAGCAGCACGCAGGTTGGGGTCTCTGGGGCCAACGTCCTGACTTTC
CDR3aa: CASSTQVGVSGANVLTF
j_gene: TRBJ2-6
len: 17
abundance: -
d_gene: -
v_gene: TRBV7-2

CDR3nt: TGTGCCAGCAGTTCTTATCCCATCGGACAGGTTAACTATGGCTACACCTTC
CDR3aa: CASSSYPIGQVNYGYTF
j_gene: TRBJ1-2
len: 17
abundance: -
d_gene: TRBD1
v_gene: TRBV27

CDR3nt: TGTGCCAGCAGTATTGGAGGGGCTAGGGATACGCAGTATTTT
CDR3aa: CASSIGGARDTQYF
j_gene: TRBJ2-3
len: 14
abundance: -
d_gene: -
v_gene: TRBV6-1

CDR3nt: TGTGCCAGCTCAAAACTCAGCACAGATACGCAGTATTTT
CDR3aa: CASSKLSTDTQYF
j_gene: TRBJ2-3
len: 13
abundance: -
d_gene: -
v_gene: TRBV18

CDR3nt: TGTGCCAGCAGTTACTCGGCGGTGAACACTGAAGCTTTCTTT
CDR3aa: CASSYSAVNTEAFF
j_gene: TRBJ1-1
len: 14
abundance: few
d_gene: -
v_gene: TRBV6-5

CDR3nt: TGTGCCTGGAGTGTCGGGGGGCAATCACCCCTCCACTTT
CDR3aa: CAWSVGGQSPLHF
j_gene: TRBJ1-6
len: 13
abundance: -
d_gene: -
v_gene: TRBV30

CDR3nt: TGTGCCAGAGGACAGGGACCCGGCTACACCTTC
CDR3aa: CARGQGPGYTF
j_gene: TRBJ1-2
len: 11
abundance: -
d_gene: TRBD1
v_gene: TRBV2

CDR3nt: TGTGCCAGCAGTGTCGGACTTTCCTACAATGAGCAGTTCTTC
CDR3aa: CASSVGLSYNEQFF
j_gene: TRBJ2-1
len: 14
abundance: -
d_gene: -
v_gene: TRBV25-1

CDR3nt: TGCAGCGTTGTCCTAGCGGGAGGTCCGGGGCACATTCAGTACTTC
CDR3aa: CSVVLAGGPGHIQYF
j_gene: TRBJ2-4
len: 15
abundance: -
d_gene: TRBD2
v_gene: TRBV29-1

CDR3nt: TGTGCCAGCAGCCAAGATTGGATCCTCAGTCTAGCGGGAGAAGATACGCAGTATTTT
CDR3aa: CASSQDWILSLAGEDTQYF
j_gene: TRBJ2-3
len: 19
abundance: -
d_gene: TRBD2
v_gene: TRBV4-2

CDR3nt: TGTGCCAGCAGCTTGGCCCCGACAGGGAGAGGCTACGAGCAGTACTTC
CDR3aa: CASSLAPTGRGYEQYF
j_gene: TRBJ2-7
len: 16
abundance: -
d_gene: TRBD1
v_gene: TRBV5-5

CDR3nt: TGTGCCAGCAACCCAGGGGGGGACGAGCAGTACTTC
CDR3aa: CASNPGGDEQYF
j_gene: TRBJ2-7
len: 12
abundance: -
d_gene: -
v_gene: TRBV11-2

CDR3nt: TGTGCCAGCAGCCAAGATTGGACTAGCGGGAGAGGTGAGCAGTTCTTC
CDR3aa: CASSQDWTSGRGEQFF
j_gene: TRBJ2-1
len: 16
abundance: -
d_gene: TRBD2
v_gene: TRBV14

CDR3nt: TGCAGCGTTTATCGCGGGAAGAACACTGAAGCTTTCTTT
CDR3aa: CSVYRGKNTEAFF
j_gene: TRBJ1-1
len: 13
abundance: few
d_gene: -
v_gene: TRBV29-1

CDR3nt: TGTGCCAGCGATTTTAGCGGGAGGGCCGGAGATGAGCAGTTCTTC
CDR3aa: CASDFSGRAGDEQFF
j_gene: TRBJ2-1
len: 15
abundance: -
d_gene: TRBD2
v_gene: TRBV7-2

CDR3nt: TGTGCCAGCAGTTTATGGACGACGGATTATAGCAATCAGCCCCAGCATTTT
CDR3aa: CASSLWTTDYSNQPQHF
j_gene: TRBJ1-5
len: 17
abundance: -
d_gene: -
v_gene: TRBV28

CDR3nt: TGTGCCAGCTCACCAAATTCTGGGGGGATTTCCGAGCAGTACTTC
CDR3aa: CASSPNSGGISEQYF
j_gene: TRBJ2-7
len: 15
abundance: -
d_gene: -
v_gene: TRBV18

CDR3nt: TGCGCCAGCAGCTCTGAGGGCGGGAATCAGCCCCAGCATTTT
CDR3aa: CASSSEGGNQPQHF
j_gene: TRBJ1-5
len: 14
abundance: -
d_gene: -
v_gene: TRBV5-1

CDR3nt: TGTGCCAGCAGTTTTGCCCGCCTTTACGGTACGCAGTATTTT
CDR3aa: CASSFARLYGTQYF
j_gene: TRBJ2-3
len: 14
abundance: -
d_gene: -
v_gene: TRBV27

CDR3nt: TGCGCCAGCAGTCAATTTAGGGGACAGCTCGGGGATACGCAGTATTTT
CDR3aa: CASSQFRGQLGDTQYF
j_gene: TRBJ2-3
len: 16
abundance: -
d_gene: TRBD1
v_gene: TRBV23-1

CDR3nt: TGTGCCAGCAGTTCAATCGAGAGGGGGGGGACTGAAGCTTTCTTT
CDR3aa: CASSSIERGGTEAFF
j_gene: TRBJ1-1
len: 15
abundance: -
d_gene: -
v_gene: TRBV2

CDR3nt: TGCGCCAGCAGCCTTGGGACAGCTCGCTCCTACAATGAGCAGTTCTTC
CDR3aa: CASSLGTARSYNEQFF
j_gene: TRBJ2-1
len: 16
abundance: -
d_gene: TRBD1
v_gene: TRBV5-1

CDR3nt: TGTGCCAGCAGACGGGGGGCTGGGGCCAACGTCCTGACTTTC
CDR3aa: CASRRGAGANVLTF
j_gene: TRBJ2-6
len: 14
abundance: -
d_gene: TRBD2
v_gene: TRBV7-2

CDR3nt: TGCAGCGTTCAGGGGCGCGCGTACACTGAAGCTTTCTTT
CDR3aa: CSVQGRAYTEAFF
j_gene: TRBJ1-1
len: 13
abundance: -
d_gene: -
v_gene: TRBV29-1

CDR3nt: TGCGCCAGCAGCTTGGGACAGGGAGGGAATGAGCAGTTCTTC
CDR3aa: CASSLGQGGNEQFF
j_gene: TRBJ2-1
len: 14
abundance: -
d_gene: -
v_gene: TRBV5-1

CDR3nt: TGTGCCAGCAGCCCCAGGGGAACCGGGGAGCTGTTTTTT
CDR3aa: CASSPRGTGELFF
j_gene: TRBJ2-2
len: 13
abundance: once
d_gene: -
v_gene: TRBV5-4

CDR3nt: TGCGCCAGCAGCTTGGCTGGACAGGGGCCCTACGAGCAGTACTTC
CDR3aa: CASSLAGQGPYEQYF
j_gene: TRBJ2-7
len: 15
abundance: -
d_gene: TRBD1
v_gene: TRBV5-1

CDR3nt: TGTGCCAGCAGCCAGAGCCCGCGTTCGACCTACGAGCAGTACTTC
CDR3aa: CASSQSPRSTYEQYF
j_gene: TRBJ2-7
len: 15
abundance: -
d_gene: -
v_gene: TRBV14

CDR3nt: TGTGCCAGCAGCTCCGATGCAGGGACTAGCGGGCTCCACGAGCAGTACTTC
CDR3aa: CASSSDAGTSGLHEQYF
j_gene: TRBJ2-7
len: 17
abundance: -
d_gene: TRBD2
v_gene: TRBV7-9

CDR3nt: TGTGCCAGCAGTTTATCCTACAGGGTAGCTAATGAAAAACTGTTTTTT
CDR3aa: CASSLSYRVANEKLFF
j_gene: TRBJ1-4
len: 16
abundance: once
d_gene: -
v_gene: TRBV27

CDR3nt: TGCGCCAGCAGCTGGGCCCCGAAGGGCACCGGGGAGCTGTTTTTT
CDR3aa: CASSWAPKGTGELFF
j_gene: TRBJ2-2
len: 15
abundance: -
d_gene: -
v_gene: TRBV5-1

CDR3nt: TGTGCCAGCAGCTTGATTCGGACAGCCACAGATACGCAGTATTTT
CDR3aa: CASSLIRTATDTQYF
j_gene: TRBJ2-3
len: 15
abundance: -
d_gene: -
v_gene: TRBV7-2

CDR3nt: TGTGCCAGCAGCCACCCTGTAACCAGGGTTGAGCAGTTCTTC
CDR3aa: CASSHPVTRVEQFF
j_gene: TRBJ2-1
len: 14
abundance: -
d_gene: -
v_gene: TRBV28

CDR3nt: TGTGCCAGCAGCACTGGGGAGGACGGATCTAACTATGGCTACACCTTC
CDR3aa: CASSTGEDGSNYGYTF
j_gene: TRBJ1-2
len: 16
abundance: -
d_gene: -
v_gene: TRBV21-1

CDR3nt: TGTGCCATCAGGGGGGACAGCCAGAACACCGGGGAGCTGTTTTTT
CDR3aa: CAIRGDSQNTGELFF
j_gene: TRBJ2-2
len: 15
abundance: -
d_gene: TRBD1
v_gene: TRBV10-3

CDR3nt: TGTGCCAGCGGGGACGGTTTCAGCTCCTACGAGCAGTACTTC
CDR3aa: CASGDGFSSYEQYF
j_gene: TRBJ2-7
len: 14
abundance: -
d_gene: -
v_gene: TRBV18